The entry that follows covers one TCR beta chain sequence. The antigen remains unidentified. The data are from a study of monozygotic twins with inflammatory bowel disease. Findings of the study overall: Diversity of TCRbeta measured by inverse Simpson was lower in IBD patients than in healthy co-twins.

Eight separate reactions per sample yielded the cDNA. The UMIs carried a 6-nucleotide sample barcode, and they were added by template switching. Each CDR3 protein gets one entry in TCRdb, which reprocessed the 5' RACE reads and gives no DNA. The sample has 350,000 to 550,000 distinct CDR3 sequences, and its top ten clones hold 2% to 3%. This CDR3 is built from 14 residues. Germline CDR1 SGHKS, CDR2 YYEKEE (reference sequence). Input material: blood. The TCR originated in a human donor with ulcerative colitis or Crohn's disease, or a healthy co-twin of an affected twin (not recorded which). The rearrangement links TRBV5-5 to TRBJ1-1. CDR3 in amino acids: CASSLRREGTEAFF. Full variable domain (outside the CDR3, taken from reference TRBV5-5 and TRBJ1-1): DAGVTQSPTHLIKTRGQQVTLRCSPISGHKSVSWYQQVLGQGPQFIFQYYEKEERGRGNFPDRFSARQFPNYSSELNVNALLLGDSALYLCASSLRREGTEAFFGQGTRLTVV.